Listed below are T cell receptor beta chains from one sample, sequenced in a study of blood T cell repertoires in COVID-19. Profiled with immunoSEQ multiplex PCR; TCRdb holds only in-frame clones, not every one. The sample consists of under 110,000 clones, 76% of them appearing once. The sample comprised peripheral blood. These TCRs come from a man aged 80 or over with COVID-19, enrolled during active disease. CDR3s include the opening cysteine and the closing phenylalanine or tryptophan. Each record gives: CDR3 protein, V gene, CDR3 length, D gene, J gene. A D gene is named only where the DNA matches it firmly.

CDR3aa: CASSPTGNNQPQHF
v_gene: TRBV6-5
len: 14
d_gene: -
j_gene: TRBJ1-5

CDR3aa: CASSSPSVGSYNEQFF
v_gene: TRBV21-1
len: 16
d_gene: -
j_gene: TRBJ2-1

CDR3aa: CASSAQGDSNEQFF
v_gene: TRBV7-9
len: 14
d_gene: TRBD1
j_gene: TRBJ2-1

CDR3aa: CASSPGQGLTEAFF
v_gene: TRBV3-1/TRBV3-2
len: 14
d_gene: TRBD1
j_gene: TRBJ1-1

CDR3aa: CSAGRGYGYTF
v_gene: TRBV20-1
len: 11
d_gene: -
j_gene: TRBJ1-2

CDR3aa: CASSLGLAGDETQYF
v_gene: TRBV5-4
len: 15
d_gene: TRBD2
j_gene: TRBJ2-5

CDR3aa: CSVEADGYTF
v_gene: TRBV29-1
len: 10
d_gene: -
j_gene: TRBJ1-2

CDR3aa: CASSLDRNGYTF
v_gene: TRBV7-2
len: 12
d_gene: -
j_gene: TRBJ1-2

CDR3aa: CASSLGLTPYQPQHF
v_gene: TRBV7-9
len: 15
d_gene: -
j_gene: TRBJ1-5

CDR3aa: CASSWGGRADEQYF
v_gene: TRBV28
len: 14
d_gene: TRBD2
j_gene: TRBJ2-7

CDR3aa: CSVENYGYTF
v_gene: TRBV20-1
len: 10
d_gene: -
j_gene: TRBJ1-2

CDR3aa: CASSLRTGRSTGELFF
v_gene: TRBV5-1
len: 16
d_gene: TRBD1
j_gene: TRBJ2-2

CDR3aa: CASSSASGSYEQYF
v_gene: TRBV5-8
len: 14
d_gene: TRBD2
j_gene: TRBJ2-7

CDR3aa: CASSPTGGSYNEQFF
v_gene: TRBV6-5
len: 15
d_gene: TRBD2
j_gene: TRBJ2-1

CDR3aa: CASSVGTGGVIYGYTF
v_gene: TRBV5-1
len: 16
d_gene: TRBD1
j_gene: TRBJ1-2

CDR3aa: CASRAGEPQPQHF
v_gene: TRBV2
len: 13
d_gene: -
j_gene: TRBJ1-5

CDR3aa: CATRLGRRITEAFF
v_gene: TRBV15
len: 14
d_gene: -
j_gene: TRBJ1-1

CDR3aa: CASSQYFREAAGELFF
v_gene: TRBV4-1
len: 16
d_gene: TRBD2
j_gene: TRBJ2-2

CDR3aa: CASSRYGQGAYYEQYF
v_gene: TRBV3-1/TRBV3-2
len: 16
d_gene: TRBD1
j_gene: TRBJ2-7

CDR3aa: CASRSGLAGANEQFF
v_gene: TRBV7-9
len: 15
d_gene: TRBD2
j_gene: TRBJ2-1

CDR3aa: CASSRPGQGRNTIYF
v_gene: TRBV7-2
len: 15
d_gene: TRBD1
j_gene: TRBJ1-3

CDR3aa: CASRTAGGPDTQYF
v_gene: TRBV5-4
len: 14
d_gene: TRBD2
j_gene: TRBJ2-3

CDR3aa: CASSTGTSGNTGELFF
v_gene: TRBV7-8
len: 16
d_gene: TRBD2
j_gene: TRBJ2-2

CDR3aa: CASSLTSRSEQFF
v_gene: TRBV7-2
len: 13
d_gene: -
j_gene: TRBJ2-1

CDR3aa: CASSSLWAANTEAFF
v_gene: TRBV7-9
len: 15
d_gene: -
j_gene: TRBJ1-1

CDR3aa: CASSSDLETQYF
v_gene: TRBV5-1
len: 12
d_gene: -
j_gene: TRBJ2-5

CDR3aa: CASSSQGNGGNTIYF
v_gene: TRBV7-2
len: 15
d_gene: -
j_gene: TRBJ1-3

CDR3aa: CASSVIGGYTF
v_gene: TRBV18
len: 11
d_gene: -
j_gene: TRBJ1-2

CDR3aa: CASSLQGARGEQYF
v_gene: TRBV7-2
len: 14
d_gene: TRBD1
j_gene: TRBJ2-7

CDR3aa: CASSLFERRGHGYTF
v_gene: TRBV28
len: 15
d_gene: -
j_gene: TRBJ1-2

CDR3aa: CSATTSGETQYF
v_gene: TRBV29-1
len: 12
d_gene: TRBD2
j_gene: TRBJ2-5

CDR3aa: CASSLVGGGPEQYF
v_gene: TRBV7-9
len: 14
d_gene: -
j_gene: TRBJ2-7

CDR3aa: CASGIRGHSLRKYF
v_gene: TRBV28
len: 14
d_gene: TRBD1
j_gene: TRBJ2-7

CDR3aa: CATSMGLAGTDTQYF
v_gene: TRBV15
len: 15
d_gene: TRBD2
j_gene: TRBJ2-3

CDR3aa: CSVVTGALSYSPLHF
v_gene: TRBV29-1
len: 15
d_gene: TRBD1
j_gene: TRBJ1-6

CDR3aa: CASSLELAGKQFF
v_gene: TRBV6-5
len: 13
d_gene: TRBD2
j_gene: TRBJ2-1

CDR3aa: CASSLDLNTDTQYF
v_gene: TRBV19
len: 14
d_gene: -
j_gene: TRBJ2-3

CDR3aa: CASAGGGSHEQFF
v_gene: TRBV2
len: 13
d_gene: -
j_gene: TRBJ2-1

CDR3aa: CASSLAQGVNTEAFF
v_gene: TRBV7-9
len: 15
d_gene: -
j_gene: TRBJ1-1

CDR3aa: CASSRSLTGMAKNIQYF
v_gene: TRBV5-4
len: 17
d_gene: TRBD1
j_gene: TRBJ2-4

CDR3aa: CASSARTSGGHYNEQFF
v_gene: TRBV3-1/TRBV3-2
len: 17
d_gene: TRBD2
j_gene: TRBJ2-1

CDR3aa: CASTQFSGSSTGELFF
v_gene: TRBV27
len: 16
d_gene: -
j_gene: TRBJ2-2

CDR3aa: CSVFAGSGANVLTF
v_gene: TRBV29-1
len: 14
d_gene: -
j_gene: TRBJ2-6